Following are 9 T cell receptor beta chains from one sample sequenced in a study of spatial heterogeneity in lung cancer. The time point is: blood at routine non-recurrence follow-up after resection. TCRdb processed the 5' RACE reads anew with MiXCR; each CDR3 protein has one entry. Altogether tens of thousands of distinct CDR3 sequences are present, roughly 8% being singletons, with the ten largest covering 9.4%. This material consisted of PBMCs, taken at follow-up. These receptors originate from a male donor with early-stage non-small cell lung cancer.

This clonotype was counted ten times or more. This sequence joins TRBV5-1 and TRBJ2-5; tentatively, D is TRBD1 (5 bases). The V end lost 2 bases, the J end lost 1 base, and 6 bases lay between the germline ends. The germline V gene encodes CDR1 SGHRS and CDR2 YFSETQ. The CDR3 runs to 13 residues. CDR3 sequence: CASSFTGQETQYF. The CDR3 DNA reads TGCGCCAGCAGCTTTACAGGCCAAGAGACCCAGTACTTC.

V usage is TRBV29-1 and J usage is TRBJ1-2; TRBD1 matches 8 bases. J gave up 0 bases and V 6 bases, and 0 bases lay outside the gene matches. Germline CDR1 SQVTM, CDR2 ANQGSEA. The CDR3 has 12 residues. The CDR3 DNA reads as TGCAGCGTGACAGGGGCTAACTATGGCTACACCTTC. Protein: CSVTGANYGYTF. Looking up the rest from reference TRBV29-1 and TRBJ1-2 gives the full variable domain: SAVISQKPSRDICQRGTSLTIQCQVDSQVTMMFWYRQQPGQSLTLIATANQGSEATYESGFVIDKFPISRPNLTFSTLTVSNMSPEDSSIYLCSVTGANYGYTFGSGTRLTVV.

This clonotype was observed at least ten times. The rearrangement links TRBV20-1 to TRBJ1-2, with 7 nucleotides matching TRBD1. This CDR3 comprises 12 residues. The germline V gene has CDR1 DFQATT and CDR2 SNEGSKA (reference sequence). The V gene end was trimmed by 2 bases and the J gene end by 5 bases; junction bases not matched to a gene: 2. The CDR3 is CSARPQGYGYTF. CDR3 nucleotides: TGCAGTGCTAGACCACAGGGGTATGGCTACACCTTC.

In this sample, this clonotype turned up many times. This sequence joins TRBV12-3 or TRBV12-4 and TRBJ1-5; D gene uncertain. The CDR3 extends over 15 amino acids. The V end lost 2 bases, the J end lost 2 bases, and 10 bases lay between the germline ends. CDR3 loop: CASSLMGFGNQPQHF. In nucleotides, the CDR3 is TGTGCCAGCAGTTTAATGGGTTTCGGCAATCAGCCCCAGCATTTT.

This chain connects TRBV7-8 to TRBJ2-5, with D possibly matching TRBD2 (5 bases). V lost 5 bases and J lost 3, with 13 bases in between. CDR1 is SGHVS, CDR2 FQNEAQ, per germline. CDR3 size: 14 residues. CDR3 protein: CASSLDRGKETQYF. CDR3 nucleotide sequence: TGTGCCAGCAGCCTTGACCGGGGTAAAGAGACCCAGTACTTC.

This clonotype occurred many times. The chain employs TRBV9 and TRBJ1-1; 8 bases line up with TRBD1. Germline values: CDR1 SGDLS, CDR2 YYNGEE. With V trimmed by 2 bases and J by 3 bases, 18 bases remained unmatched. The CDR3 runs to 19 residues. The CDR3 here is CASSVAGGSGGALDTEAFF. The CDR3 region has the DNA TGTGCCAGCAGCGTGGCGGGCGGCTCAGGGGGCGCATTGGACACTGAAGCTTTCTTT.

This clonotype appeared many times. The genes are TRBV7-8 and TRBJ2-1; 11 nucleotides match TRBD2. V shed 3 bases, J shed 5 bases, and the junction held 12 bases outside the gene matches. Germline V CDR1 and CDR2: SGHVS, FQNEAQ. The CDR3 consists of 18 residues. The CDR3 DNA follows: TGTGCCAGCAGCTTCCCTTTGAGACTAGCGGGGTTGCACAATGAGCAGTTCTTC. Translated: CASSFPLRLAGLHNEQFF.

This clonotype was seen at least ten times. The V and J genes are TRBV5-1 and TRBJ2-7; 8 positions match TRBD1. Germline V gene lookup returns CDR1 SGHRS and CDR2 YFSETQ. CDR3 size: 15 residues. Trimming cost V 0 bases and J 6 bases; bases outside gene matches: 8. This CDR3 reads CASSLVGTGGSEQYF. DNA of the CDR3: TGCGCCAGCAGCTTGGTCGGGACAGGAGGTTCCGAGCAGTACTTC.

In its sample, this clonotype was seen a few times. The V gene is TRBV7-2, the J gene TRBJ1-1; weak D call: TRBD1 (6 bases). CDR3 size: 15 residues. V gave up 1 base and J gave up 4 bases, with 13 bases separating them. Germline lookup yields CDR1 SGHTA and CDR2 FQGNSA. CDR3 DNA: TGTGCCAGCAGCTTAGAGGGGGACCCGGGCACTGAAGCTTTCTTT. Its protein is CASSLEGDPGTEAFF.